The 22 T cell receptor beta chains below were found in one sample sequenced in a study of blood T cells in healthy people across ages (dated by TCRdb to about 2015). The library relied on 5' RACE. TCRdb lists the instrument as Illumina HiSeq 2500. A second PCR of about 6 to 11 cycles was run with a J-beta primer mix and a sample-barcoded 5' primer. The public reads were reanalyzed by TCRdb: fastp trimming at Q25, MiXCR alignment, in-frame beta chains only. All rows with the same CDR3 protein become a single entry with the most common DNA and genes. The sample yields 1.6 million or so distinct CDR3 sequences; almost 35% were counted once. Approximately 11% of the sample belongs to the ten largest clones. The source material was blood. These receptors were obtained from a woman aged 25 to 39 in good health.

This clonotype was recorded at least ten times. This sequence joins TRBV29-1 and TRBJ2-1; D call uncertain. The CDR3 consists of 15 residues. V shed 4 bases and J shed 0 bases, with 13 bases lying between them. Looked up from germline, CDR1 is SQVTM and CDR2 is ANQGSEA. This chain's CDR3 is CSVVAGLSSYNEQFF. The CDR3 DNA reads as TGCAGCGTTGTCGCTGGCCTGAGCTCCTACAATGAGCAGTTCTTC.

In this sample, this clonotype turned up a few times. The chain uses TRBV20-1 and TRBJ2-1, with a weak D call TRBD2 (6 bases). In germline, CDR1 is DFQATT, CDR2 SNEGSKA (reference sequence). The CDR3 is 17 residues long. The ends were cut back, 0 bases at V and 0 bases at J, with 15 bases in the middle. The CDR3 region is CSAREEGLSLSYNEQFF. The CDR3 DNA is TGCAGTGCTAGAGAGGAGGGATTGTCCCTCTCCTACAATGAGCAGTTCTTC.

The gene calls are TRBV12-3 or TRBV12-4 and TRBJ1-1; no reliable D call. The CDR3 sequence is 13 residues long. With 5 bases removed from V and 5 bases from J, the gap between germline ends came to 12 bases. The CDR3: CASSHLVETEAFF. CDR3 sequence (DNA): TGTGCCAGCAGTCACCTCGTAGAAACTGAAGCTTTCTTT.

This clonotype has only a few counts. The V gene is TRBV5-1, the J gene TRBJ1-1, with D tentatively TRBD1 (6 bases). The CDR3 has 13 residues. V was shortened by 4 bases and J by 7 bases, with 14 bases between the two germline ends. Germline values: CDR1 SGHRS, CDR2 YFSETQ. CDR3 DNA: TGCGCCAGCAGCGCAGGGACATTGGATGAAGCTTTCTTT. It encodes CASSAGTLDEAFF.

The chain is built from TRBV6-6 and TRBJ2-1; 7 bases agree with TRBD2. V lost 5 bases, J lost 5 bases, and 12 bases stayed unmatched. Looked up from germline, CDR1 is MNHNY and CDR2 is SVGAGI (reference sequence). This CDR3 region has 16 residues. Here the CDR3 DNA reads TGTGCCAGCAGTGCGAGTGGACTAGTTTGGGACAATGAGCAGTTCTTC. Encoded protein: CASSASGLVWDNEQFF.

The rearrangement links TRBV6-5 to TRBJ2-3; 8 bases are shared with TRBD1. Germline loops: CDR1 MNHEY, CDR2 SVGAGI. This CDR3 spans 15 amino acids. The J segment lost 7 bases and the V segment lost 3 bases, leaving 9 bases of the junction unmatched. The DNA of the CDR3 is TGTGCCAGCAGTTATTCAGGGGGCCCCTCAAATACGCAGTATTTT. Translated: CASSYSGGPSNTQYF.

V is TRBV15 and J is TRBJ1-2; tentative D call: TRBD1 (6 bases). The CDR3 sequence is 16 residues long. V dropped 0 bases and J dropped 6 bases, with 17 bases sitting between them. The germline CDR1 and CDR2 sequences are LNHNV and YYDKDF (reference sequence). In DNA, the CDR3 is TGTGCCACCAGCAGAGATCTAGTCGGGCAGGGGAATGGCTACACCTTC. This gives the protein CATSRDLVGQGNGYTF.

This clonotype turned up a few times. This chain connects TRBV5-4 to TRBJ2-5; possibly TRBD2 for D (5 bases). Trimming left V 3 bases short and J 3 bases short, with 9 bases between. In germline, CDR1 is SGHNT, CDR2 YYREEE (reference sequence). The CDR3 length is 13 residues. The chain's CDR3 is CASSSSREETQYF. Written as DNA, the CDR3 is TGTGCCAGCAGCTCCTCGCGGGAAGAGACCCAGTACTTC.

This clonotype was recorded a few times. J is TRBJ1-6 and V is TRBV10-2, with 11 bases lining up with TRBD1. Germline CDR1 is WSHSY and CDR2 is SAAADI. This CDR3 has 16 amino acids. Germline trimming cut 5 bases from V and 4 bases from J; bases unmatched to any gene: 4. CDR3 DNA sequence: TGCGCCAGCAGTCACCGGGACAGGGGGTATAATTCACCCCTCCACTTT. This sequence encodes CASSHRDRGYNSPLHF.

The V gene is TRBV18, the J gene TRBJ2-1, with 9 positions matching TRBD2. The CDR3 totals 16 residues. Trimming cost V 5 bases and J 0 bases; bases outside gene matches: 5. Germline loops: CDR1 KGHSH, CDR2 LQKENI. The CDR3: CASSINSGSSYNEQFF. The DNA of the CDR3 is TGTGCCAGCTCAATTAATAGCGGGAGCTCCTACAATGAGCAGTTCTTC.

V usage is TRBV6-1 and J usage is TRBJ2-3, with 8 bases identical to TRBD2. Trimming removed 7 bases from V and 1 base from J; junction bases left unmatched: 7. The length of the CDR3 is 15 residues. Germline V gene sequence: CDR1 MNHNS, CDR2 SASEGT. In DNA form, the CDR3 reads TGTGCCAGCATCCGGGGGGGGCTTGGCACAGATACGCAGTATTTT. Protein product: CASIRGGLGTDTQYF.

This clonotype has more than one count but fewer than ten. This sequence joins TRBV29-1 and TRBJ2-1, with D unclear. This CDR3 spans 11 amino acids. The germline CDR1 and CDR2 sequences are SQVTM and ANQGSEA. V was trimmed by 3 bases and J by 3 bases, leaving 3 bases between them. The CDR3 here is CSVENYNEQFF. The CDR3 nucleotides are TGCAGCGTTGAGAACTACAATGAGCAGTTCTTC.

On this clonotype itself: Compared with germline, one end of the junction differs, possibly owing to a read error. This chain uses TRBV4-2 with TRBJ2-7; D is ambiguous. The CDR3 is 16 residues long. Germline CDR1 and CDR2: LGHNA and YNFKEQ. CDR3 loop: CASSQEGSAVSYKQYF. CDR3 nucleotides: TGTGCCAGCAGCCAAGAGGGTTCGGCGGTTTCCTACAAGCAGTACTTC.

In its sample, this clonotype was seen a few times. CDR3 nucleotide sequence: TGCGCCAGCAGCTTGGATCCTACAGGGGGGCGTGAGCAGTTCTTC. Translated, it gives CASSLDPTGGREQFF. The rearrangement uses TRBV5-1 and TRBJ2-1, with 8 bases aligning to TRBD1. Trimming cost V 0 bases and J 9 bases; bases outside gene matches: 8. The CDR3 has 15 amino acids. Germline V gene lookup returns CDR1 SGHRS and CDR2 YFSETQ.

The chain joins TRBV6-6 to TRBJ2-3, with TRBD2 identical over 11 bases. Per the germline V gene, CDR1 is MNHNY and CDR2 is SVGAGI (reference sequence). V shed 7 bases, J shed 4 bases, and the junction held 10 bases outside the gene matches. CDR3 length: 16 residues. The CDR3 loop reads CASKELAGVLSDTQYF. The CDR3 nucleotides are TGTGCCAGCAAAGAACTAGCGGGAGTTTTATCAGATACGCAGTATTTT.

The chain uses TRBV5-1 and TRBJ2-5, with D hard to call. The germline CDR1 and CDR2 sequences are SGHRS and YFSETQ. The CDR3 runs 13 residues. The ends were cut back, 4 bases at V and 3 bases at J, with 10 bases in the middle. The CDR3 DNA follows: TGCGCCAGCAGCGCCCAGAGTGAAGAGACCCAGTACTTC. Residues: CASSAQSEETQYF.

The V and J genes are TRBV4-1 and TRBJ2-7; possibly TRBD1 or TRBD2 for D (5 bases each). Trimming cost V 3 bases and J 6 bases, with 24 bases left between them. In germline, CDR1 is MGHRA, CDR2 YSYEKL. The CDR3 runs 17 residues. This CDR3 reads CASSQESTGTDRREQYF. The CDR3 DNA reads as TGCGCCAGCAGCCAGGAATCAACCGGGACGGACCGTCGCGAGCAGTACTTC.

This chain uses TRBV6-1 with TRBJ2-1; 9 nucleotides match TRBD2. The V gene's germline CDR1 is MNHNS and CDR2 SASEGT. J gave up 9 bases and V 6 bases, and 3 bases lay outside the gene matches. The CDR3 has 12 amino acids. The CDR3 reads CASRAAGGEQFF. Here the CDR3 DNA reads TGTGCCAGCAGGGCAGCGGGGGGTGAGCAGTTCTTC.

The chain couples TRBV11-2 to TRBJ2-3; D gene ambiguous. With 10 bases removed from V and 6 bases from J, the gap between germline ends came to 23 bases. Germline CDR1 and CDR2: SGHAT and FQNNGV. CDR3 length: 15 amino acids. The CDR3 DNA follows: TGTGCCATCTTCGGCCGGCCTGCCCCTCTGGATACGCAGTATTTT. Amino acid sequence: CAIFGRPAPLDTQYF.

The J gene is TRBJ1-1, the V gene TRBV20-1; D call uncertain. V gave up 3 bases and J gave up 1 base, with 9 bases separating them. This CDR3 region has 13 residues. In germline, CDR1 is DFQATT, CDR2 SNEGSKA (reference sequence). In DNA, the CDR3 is TGCAGTGCTAGTCCAAGTGAGAACACTGAAGCTTTCTTT. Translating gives CSASPSENTEAFF.

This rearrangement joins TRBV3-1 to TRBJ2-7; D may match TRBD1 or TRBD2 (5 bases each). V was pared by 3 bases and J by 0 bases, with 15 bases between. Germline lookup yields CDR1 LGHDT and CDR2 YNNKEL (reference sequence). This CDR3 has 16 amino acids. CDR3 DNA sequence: TGTGCCAGCAGCCACTCCGGGACCGATTTCTCCTACGAGCAGTACTTC. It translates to CASSHSGTDFSYEQYF.

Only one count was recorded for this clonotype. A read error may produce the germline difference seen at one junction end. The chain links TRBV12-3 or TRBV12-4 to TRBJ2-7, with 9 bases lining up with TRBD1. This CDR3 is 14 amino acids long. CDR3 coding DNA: TGTACCAGCAGTTTTGGACAGGGGACATACGAGCAGTACTTC. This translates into CTSSFGQGTYEQYF.